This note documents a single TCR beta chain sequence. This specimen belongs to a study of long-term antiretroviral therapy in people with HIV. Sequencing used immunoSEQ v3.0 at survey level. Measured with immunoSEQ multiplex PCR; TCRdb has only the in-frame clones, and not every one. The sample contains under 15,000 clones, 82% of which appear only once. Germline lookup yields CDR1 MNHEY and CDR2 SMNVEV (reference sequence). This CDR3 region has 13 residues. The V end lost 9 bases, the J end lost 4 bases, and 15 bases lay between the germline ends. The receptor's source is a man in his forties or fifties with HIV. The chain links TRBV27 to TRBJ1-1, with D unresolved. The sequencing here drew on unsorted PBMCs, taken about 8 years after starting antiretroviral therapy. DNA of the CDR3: TGTGCCAGTACCTACGGGGTGGGCACTGAAGCTTTCTTT. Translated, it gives CASTYGVGTEAFF.